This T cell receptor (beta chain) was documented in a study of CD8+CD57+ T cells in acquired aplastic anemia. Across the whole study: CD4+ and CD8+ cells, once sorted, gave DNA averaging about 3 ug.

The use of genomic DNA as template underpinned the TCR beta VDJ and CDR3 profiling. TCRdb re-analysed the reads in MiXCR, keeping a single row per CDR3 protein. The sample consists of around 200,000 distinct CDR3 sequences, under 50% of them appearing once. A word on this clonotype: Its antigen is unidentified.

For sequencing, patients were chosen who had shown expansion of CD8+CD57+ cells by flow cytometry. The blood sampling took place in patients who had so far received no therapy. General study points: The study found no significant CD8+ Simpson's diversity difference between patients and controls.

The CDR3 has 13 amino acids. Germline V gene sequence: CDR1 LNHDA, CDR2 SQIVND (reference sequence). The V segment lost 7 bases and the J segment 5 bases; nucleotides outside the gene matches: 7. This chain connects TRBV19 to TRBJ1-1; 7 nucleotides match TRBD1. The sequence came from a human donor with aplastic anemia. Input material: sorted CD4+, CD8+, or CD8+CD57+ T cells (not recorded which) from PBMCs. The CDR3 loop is CASNEGASTEAFF. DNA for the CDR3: TGTGCCAGTAACGAGGGGGCAAGTACTGAAGCTTTCTTT.